The rows below give T cell receptor beta chains drawn from one sample of a study of blood T cell repertoires in COVID-19. The data were produced by immunoSEQ multiplex PCR, yet TCRdb's version contains in-frame clones alone and is incomplete. The sample has around 120,000 clones; around 76% are singletons. Sequencing input: peripheral blood. Source of these receptors: an older man with acute or convalescent COVID-19. CDR3s include the opening cysteine and the closing phenylalanine or tryptophan. D genes are given only for firm matches. Clone sizes are given selectively: once, few, many, or a class where the clone is expanded.

size | J | D | V | DNA | CDR3
few | TRBJ1-2 | . | TRBV7-2 | TGTGCCAGCAGCTTAGACTCTAACTATGGCTACACCTTC | CASSLDSNYGYTF
once | TRBJ2-7 | TRBD2 | TRBV30 | TGTGCCTGGAGTTGGACTAGCGGAACCTACGAGCAGTACTTC | CAWSWTSGTYEQYF
. | TRBJ2-3 | TRBD2 | TRBV2 | TGTGCCAGCAGTCAAGGACTAGCGGGGGGCACAGATACGCAGTATTTT | CASSQGLAGGTDTQYF
. | TRBJ1-2 | TRBD1 | TRBV19 | TGTGCCAGTAGAACAAATGCCGGACAGGGACCGGAAGGCTATGGCTACACCTTC | CASRTNAGQGPEGYGYTF
. | TRBJ2-1 | . | TRBV7-3 | TGTGCCAGCAGCTCCCAAGCGAGCAACTCCTACAATGAGCAGTTCTTC | CASSSQASNSYNEQFF
. | TRBJ1-4 | TRBD1 | TRBV4-3 | TGCGCCAGCAGCCAAGGGTACGGACAGGGGATTAATGAAAAACTGTTTTTT | CASSQGYGQGINEKLFF
once | TRBJ2-7 | TRBD2 | TRBV28 | TGTGCCAGCAGTTCCCTAGCGGGGGGCAGCTACGAGCAGTACTTC | CASSSLAGGSYEQYF
. | TRBJ2-1 | TRBD2 | TRBV19 | TGTGCCAGTAGTACATGGACTAGCGGTAATGAGCAGTTCTTC | CASSTWTSGNEQFF
many | TRBJ1-2 | . | TRBV11-1 | TGTGCCAGCAGCCCCCTGGGGGCCAGGGGCTATGGCTACACCTTC | CASSPLGARGYGYTF
. | TRBJ1-3 | . | TRBV18 | TGTGCCAGCTCACCACTTACAGGGTTATTTGGAAACACCATATATTTT | CASSPLTGLFGNTIYF
. | TRBJ1-3 | . | TRBV2 | TGTGCCAGCAGTGAGTCCGTTGGAAACACCATATATTTT | CASSESVGNTIYF
. | TRBJ2-3 | . | TRBV18 | TGTGCCAGCTCACCATATACGGAAGGGGGTACGCAGTATTTT | CASSPYTEGGTQYF
. | TRBJ2-7 | TRBD1 | TRBV25-1 | TGTGCCAGCAGTGTGACAGGGGGGTCCTACGAGCAGTACTTC | CASSVTGGSYEQYF
. | TRBJ2-3 | TRBD2 | TRBV7-2 | TGTGCCAGCAGCTTAAGGCTAGCGGGGGCCACAGATACGCAGTATTTT | CASSLRLAGATDTQYF
. | TRBJ2-3 | . | TRBV6-5 | TGTGCCAGCAGTTATATAGATACGCAGTATTTT | CASSYIDTQYF
. | TRBJ2-1 | . | TRBV5-1 | TGCGCCAGTGCCCTAGCGCCAACCTACAATGAGCAGTTCTTC | CASALAPTYNEQFF
. | TRBJ1-2 | TRBD1 | TRBV6-6 | TGTGCCAGCAGTTACATACAGGGGGCTAATGGCTACACCTTC | CASSYIQGANGYTF
. | TRBJ2-3 | TRBD2 | TRBV19 | TGTGCCAGTCGGACGGGGGGGTACACAGATACGCAGTATTTT | CASRTGGYTDTQYF
. | TRBJ2-1 | . | TRBV29-1 | TGCAGCGTAGCTACTAGTTCTGAGCAGTTCTTC | CSVATSSEQFF
. | TRBJ1-2 | TRBD1 | TRBV6-5 | TGTGCCAGCAGTTACCGACAGGGGAATTTCTATGGCTACACCTTC | CASSYRQGNFYGYTF
. | TRBJ2-1 | TRBD2 | TRBV9 | TGTGCCAGCAGCGTAGCGTGGCGGGGGGGCTACAATGAGCAGTTCTTC | CASSVAWRGGYNEQFF
. | TRBJ1-1 | . | TRBV27 | TGTGCCAGCAGTCCCCGACACGTATCCTCCGAAGCTTTCTTT | CASSPRHVSSEAFF
few | TRBJ2-1 | . | TRBV19 | TGTGCCAGTAGTATCCGACGGGGTTTCAATGAGCAGTTCTTC | CASSIRRGFNEQFF
once | TRBJ2-3 | . | TRBV11-3 | TGTGCCAGCAGCTTTTGGGGGGTGAGCACAGATACGCAGTATTTT | CASSFWGVSTDTQYF